Each of the 23 T cell receptor beta chains below was sequenced from the same sample in a study of metastatic and nonmetastatic thyroid tumors. No patient received treatment before thyroid surgery. TCRdb re-clonotyped the PCR reads through MiXCR. The data hold tens of thousands of clones, with roughly an eighth observed a single time. Sequencing used blood. The receptors shown here come from a female donor with papillary thyroid cancer or a benign thyroid nodule (not recorded which). Some clones in this sample may be carry-over from other donors' samples.

The chain has TRBV30 and TRBJ2-7; TRBD2 matches at 7 bases. The V and J ends lost 2 bases and 3 bases, in that order; junction bases with no gene match: 4. In germline, CDR1 is GTSNPN, CDR2 SVGIG (reference sequence). This CDR3 is built from 13 residues. CDR3 DNA sequence: TGTGCCTGGAGTCGCGGGAGCCTCTACGAGCAGTACTTC. Protein: CAWSRGSLYEQYF.

This clone was recorded at least ten times. J is TRBJ1-6 and V is TRBV2; D is undetermined. The germline V gene has CDR1 SNHLY and CDR2 FYNNEI. V gave up 8 bases and J gave up 2 bases, with 7 bases separating them. The CDR3 contains 13 residues. The CDR3 loop is CASRGAYNSPLHF. The CDR3 region has the DNA TGTGCCAGCCGCGGGGCCTATAATTCACCCCTCCACTTT. Full variable domain (outside the CDR3, taken from reference TRBV2 and TRBJ1-6): EPEVTQTPSHQVTQMGQEVILRCVPISNHLYFYWYRQILGQKVEFLVSFYNNEISEKSEIFDDQFSVERPDGSNFTLKIRSTKLEDSAMYFCASRGAYNSPLHFGNGTRLTVT.

This clone occurred many times. The chain recombines TRBV5-8 with TRBJ2-1; D is unresolved. The CDR3 spans 15 residues. The V end lost 6 bases, the J end lost 4 bases, and 17 bases lay between the germline ends. Germline values: CDR1 SGHTS, CDR2 YDEGEE. Here the CDR3 DNA reads TGTGCCAGCACACCCTTTAGTCTCAGATACAATGAGCAGTTCTTC. It codes for CASTPFSLRYNEQFF.

This clone was found many times. The chain has TRBV4-3 and TRBJ2-1; possibly TRBD1 or TRBD2 for D (6 bases each). V gave up 0 bases and J gave up 4 bases, with 10 bases separating them. CDR3 size: 15 residues. CDR1 LGHNA and CDR2 YSLEER come from the germline V gene. The CDR3 nucleotides are TGCGCCAGCAGCCAAGAACGGGGGCTTTACAATGAGCAGTTCTTC. Its translation is CASSQERGLYNEQFF.

In this sample, this clone turned up many times. The J gene is TRBJ2-1, the V gene TRBV7-2; 9 bases match TRBD2. V trimming: 4 bases; J trimming: 8 bases; junction bases outside the gene matches: 6. CDR1 and CDR2 (germline): SGHTA, FQGNSA. This CDR3 is 14 amino acids long. The CDR3: CASSSGLAIHEQFF. The DNA of the CDR3 is TGTGCCAGCAGCTCGGGACTAGCAATCCATGAGCAGTTCTTC.

This clone turned up a few times. An end of the junction does not agree with germline; a read error may underlie this. The rearrangement joins TRBV12-3 or TRBV12-4 to TRBJ2-1; unclear D gene. The CDR3 runs 12 residues. The CDR3 region has the DNA TGTGCCAGCAGCGGGCCCGTGGGTGAGCACTTCTTC. Its protein is CASSGPVGEHFF.

Regarding this clone: A read error may explain this, as a much larger clone is one base away. This rearrangement joins TRBV7-2 to TRBJ2-4; D not resolved. The CDR3 extends over 16 amino acids. Per the germline V gene, CDR1 is SGHTA and CDR2 is FQGNSA. The CDR3 bases are TGTGCCAGCAGCTTAGCGGGCAGCACAACCCGTAACATTCTGTACTTC. Its protein product is CASSLAGSTTRNILYF.

Regarding this clone: An end of the junction does not agree with germline; a read error may underlie this. The V call is TRBV7-3, the J call TRBJ1-5; the D is unclear. The CDR3 runs to 13 residues. Looked up from germline, CDR1 is SGHTA and CDR2 is FQGTGA. CDR3 nucleotide sequence: TGTGCCATCTTGGAGGCAGGCAATCAGCCCCAGCGTTTT. Protein sequence: CAILEAGNQPQRF. Variable domain in full (rest from reference TRBV7-3 and TRBJ1-5): GAGVSQTPSNKVTEKGKYVELRCDPISGHTALYWYRQSLGQGPEFLIYFQGTGAADDSGLPNDRFFAVRPEGSVSTLKIQRTERGDSAVYLCAILEAGNQPQRFGDGTRLSIL.

A word on this clone: Other nucleotide sequences from this sample produce the same CDR3. The genes are TRBV18 and TRBJ1-1; 10 positions match TRBD1. CDR1 is KGHSH, CDR2 LQKENI, per germline. CDR3 size: 15 residues. V lost 5 bases, J lost 1 base, and 4 bases stayed unmatched. The CDR3 DNA reads as TGTGCCAGCTCAAGGACAGGGGGAGAGAACACTGAAGCTTTCTTT. Translating it yields CASSRTGGENTEAFF.

This clone was recorded a few times. The V gene is TRBV19, the J gene TRBJ2-7; D is ambiguous. V was trimmed by 2 bases and J by 2 bases, leaving 7 bases between them. This CDR3 spans 13 amino acids. The germline gives CDR1 LNHDA, CDR2 SQIVND (reference sequence). The CDR3 here is CASSIRVTYEQYF. In DNA form, the CDR3 reads TGTGCCAGTAGTATACGAGTAACCTACGAGCAGTACTTC.

Comments on this clone: A much larger clone is a single base away; this may be a read error. The chain recombines TRBV11-1 with TRBJ2-3, with 8 positions matching TRBD2. From germline, CDR1 is SGHAT and CDR2 FQDESV (reference sequence). The CDR3 covers 15 residues. The CDR3 coding sequence is TGTTCCAGCAGCTTAGCGCCGGGAGGGGTAGATACGCAGTATTTT. Translating gives CSSSLAPGGVDTQYF.

This clone was recorded at least ten times. The chain combines TRBV5-1 with TRBJ2-5, with 10 nucleotides matching TRBD1. The germline gives CDR1 SGHRS, CDR2 YFSETQ. The CDR3 extends over 15 amino acids. With 0 bases clipped from V and 5 bases from J, the junction kept 4 bases outside the gene matches. The CDR3 is CASSLGQGAYETQYF. The CDR3 DNA follows: TGCGCCAGCAGCTTGGGACAGGGGGCGTATGAGACCCAGTACTTC.

The rearrangement links TRBV9 to TRBJ2-3, with 7 nucleotides matching TRBD1. Germline V gene data show CDR1 as SGDLS and CDR2 as YYNGEE. The CDR3 is made up of 15 amino acids. With V trimmed by 2 bases and J by 2 bases, 5 bases remained unmatched. The CDR3 sequence is CASSVRDSYTDTQYF. DNA for the CDR3: TGTGCCAGCAGCGTCCGGGACAGCTACACAGATACGCAGTATTTT.

This clone was recorded many times. The chain has TRBV6-2 or TRBV6-3 and TRBJ1-4; 7 bases fit TRBD1. The CDR3 is 14 residues long. The germline V gene encodes CDR1 MNHEY and CDR2 SVGEGT. Trimming at V came to 6 bases and at J to 5 bases, leaving 6 bases not matched to a gene. CDR3 protein: CASRRDRLNEKLFF. The CDR3 DNA follows: TGTGCCAGCAGACGGGACAGACTAAATGAAAAACTGTTTTTT.

This clone was seen many times. The chain combines TRBV5-6 with TRBJ2-3, with D tentatively TRBD2 (6 bases). Looked up from germline, CDR1 is SGHDT and CDR2 is YYEEEE. The CDR3 is 16 residues long. Trimming removed 0 bases at V and 0 bases at J, with 11 bases between. CDR3 residues: CASSLEGSGSTDTQYF. The CDR3 bases are TGTGCCAGCAGCTTGGAGGGTAGCGGAAGCACAGATACGCAGTATTTT. Using reference TRBV5-6 and TRBJ2-3 for the parts outside the CDR3, the full variable domain is DAGVTQSPTHLIKTRGQQVTLRCSPKSGHDTVSWYQQALGQGPQFIFQYYEEEERQRGNFPDRFSGHQFPNYSSELNVNALLLGDSALYLCASSLEGSGSTDTQYFGPGTRLTVL.

This clone was seen many times. The chain uses TRBV6-6 and TRBJ1-2; possible D gene TRBD1, 5 bases. V lost 2 bases and J lost 0, with 16 bases in between. Germline CDR1 reads MNHNY; CDR2 reads SVGAGI (reference sequence). The CDR3 is 17 amino acids. This chain's CDR3 is CASSYVGGVKANYGYTF. CDR3 DNA sequence: TGTGCCAGCAGTTACGTCGGAGGGGTCAAAGCTAACTATGGCTACACCTTC.

This clone was found a few times. A much larger clone differs from this one at a single base, so this may be a read error. The chain carries TRBV9 and TRBJ2-1, with 12 nucleotides matching TRBD2. The CDR3 length is 15 residues. CDR1 and CDR2 from the germline V gene are SGDLS and YYNGEE. The CDR3 nucleotides read TGTGTCAGCAGCGCCGGACTAGCGGGGTACAATGAGCAGTTCTTC. Protein product: CVSSAGLAGYNEQFF.

There are many counts of this clone. In nucleotides, the CDR3 is TGTGCCAGCAGCCTCGGGGGGACAGGAGTCGAAAAACTGTTTTTT. Translating it yields CASSLGGTGVEKLFF. This chain joins TRBV14 and TRBJ1-4, with 8 nucleotides matching TRBD1. This CDR3 comprises 15 residues. CDR1 is SGHDN, CDR2 FVKESK, per germline. The ends lost 4 bases at V and 8 bases at J; junction bases unmatched: 9.

The J gene is TRBJ2-2, the V gene TRBV9, with D unclear. V was shortened by 0 bases and J by 1 base, with 7 bases between the two germline ends. Germline V gene sequence: CDR1 SGDLS, CDR2 YYNGEE. This CDR3 comprises 15 residues. DNA of the CDR3: TGTGCCAGCAGCGTAGTTGCGCGGAACACCGGGGAGCTGTTTTTT. It specifies CASSVVARNTGELFF.

Many counts were recorded for this clone. This chain joins TRBV11-3 and TRBJ2-2, with D possibly being TRBD1 (5 bases). Germline values: CDR1 SGHNT, CDR2 YENEEA. Trimming took 4 bases from V and 5 from J, leaving 14 bases between them. The length of the CDR3 is 15 residues. The CDR3 spells CASSSRRGDTGELFF. The CDR3 DNA reads TGTGCCAGCAGCTCCCGTAGGGGCGATACCGGGGAGCTGTTTTTT.

This chain uses TRBV29-1 with TRBJ2-5; no reliable D call. Per the germline V gene, CDR1 is SQVTM and CDR2 is ANQGSEA. The CDR3 contains 13 residues. The V and J ends lost 4 bases and 5 bases respectively, with 14 bases between them. The chain's CDR3 is CSVGPTSGETQYF. CDR3 DNA sequence: TGCAGCGTTGGCCCGACTTCAGGCGAGACCCAGTACTTC. The full variable domain, with the rest looked up from reference TRBV29-1 and TRBJ2-5, is SAVISQKPSRDICQRGTSLTIQCQVDSQVTMMFWYRQQPGQSLTLIATANQGSEATYESGFVIDKFPISRPNLTFSTLTVSNMSPEDSSIYLCSVGPTSGETQYFGPGTRLLVL.

This clone was recorded many times. This rearrangement joins TRBV29-1 to TRBJ2-1; 9 nucleotides agree with TRBD1. The germline gives CDR1 SQVTM, CDR2 ANQGSEA. V shed 5 bases, J shed 2 bases, and the junction held 4 bases outside the gene matches. The length of the CDR3 is 14 residues. The CDR3 reads CSVRDRATYNEQFF. In nucleotides, the CDR3 is TGCAGCGTTCGGGACAGGGCAACCTACAATGAGCAGTTCTTC.

The table lists this clone with many counts. The chain employs TRBV30 and TRBJ2-7; TRBD1 matches 11 bases. Germline loops: CDR1 GTSNPN, CDR2 SVGIG (reference sequence). The V and J ends lost 1 base and 6 bases, in that order; junction bases with no gene match: 5. The CDR3 covers 14 residues. Here the CDR3 reads CAWSAGTGGFEQYF. In DNA form, the CDR3 reads TGTGCCTGGAGTGCCGGGACAGGGGGTTTCGAGCAGTACTTC.